Below, 27 T cell receptor beta chains from the same sample are listed, as sequenced in a study of cytomegalovirus exposure and HLA in healthy donors. The data were produced by immunoSEQ multiplex PCR, yet TCRdb's version contains in-frame clones alone and is incomplete. The data show roughly 330,000 clones, around 90% seen once. Specimen: PBMCs. Every receptor here comes from a woman aged 30 to 39 in good health and CMV-seropositive.

This clone was found once. The J gene is TRBJ2-1, the V gene TRBV6-5, with a weak D call TRBD1 (5 bases). V was trimmed by 6 bases and J by 10 bases, leaving 19 bases between them. From germline, CDR1 is MNHEY and CDR2 SVGAGI. This CDR3 has 14 amino acids. The CDR3 here is CASRLTEITPEQFF. CDR3 in DNA: TGTGCCAGCAGGTTGACAGAAATAACACCGGAGCAGTTCTTC.

The rearrangement links TRBV9 to TRBJ2-7, with D perhaps TRBD1 (6 bases). Germline CDR1 is SGDLS and CDR2 is YYNGEE. The CDR3 has 13 amino acids. Trimming left V 4 bases short and J 4 bases short, with 12 bases between. The CDR3 loop reads CASSLGAGYEQYF. DNA for the CDR3: TGTGCCAGCAGCCTGGGGGCTGGGTACGAGCAGTACTTC.

The V gene is TRBV25-1, the J gene TRBJ2-7; D is ambiguous. Per the germline V gene, CDR1 is MGHDK and CDR2 is SYGVNS. Between the trimmed V and J ends, which lost 0 bases and 2 bases, there was a span of 8 bases. The length of the CDR3 is 14 residues. CDR3 region: CASSEYLDPYEQYF. CDR3 nucleotides: TGTGCCAGCAGTGAATACCTAGACCCCTACGAGCAGTACTTC.

On this clone: The same CDR3 can be traced to other DNA sequences in this sample. This chain links TRBV19 with TRBJ2-7, with D unresolved. Germline CDR1 reads LNHDA; CDR2 reads SQIVND (reference sequence). This CDR3 is built from 12 residues. The V gene lost 3 bases and the J gene lost 2 bases, with 5 bases spanning the gap. Written as DNA, the CDR3 is TGTGCCAGTAGTATTGGTCCCTACGAGCAGTACTTC. Amino acid sequence: CASSIGPYEQYF. The variable domain in full, completed from reference TRBV19 and TRBJ2-7, reads DGGITQSPKYLFRKEGQNVTLSCEQNLNHDAMYWYRQDPGQGLRLIYYSQIVNDFQKGDIAEGYSVSREKKESFPLTVTSAQKNPTAFYLCASSIGPYEQYFGPGTRLTVT.

This clone was seen once. The rearrangement links TRBV20-1 to TRBJ2-5, with D perhaps TRBD2 (5 bases). CDR3 length equals 11 residues. Germline CDR1 is DFQATT and CDR2 is SNEGSKA (reference sequence). Trimming stripped 0 bases from V and 8 bases from J, with 7 bases between. As DNA, the CDR3 is TGCAGTGCTAGAGAGGAGGAAACCCAGTACTTC. This translates into CSAREEETQYF.

This clone was detected only a few times. The chain joins TRBV30 to TRBJ1-1; D remains unclear. Germline V gene sequence: CDR1 GTSNPN, CDR2 SVGIG (reference sequence). V was trimmed by 3 bases and J by 6 bases, leaving 14 bases between them. The CDR3 totals 13 residues. The CDR3 spells CAWRSEGGPEAFF. The DNA of the CDR3 is TGTGCCTGGAGATCCGAGGGAGGTCCTGAAGCTTTCTTT.

On this clone: This sample includes further DNA sequences coding for the same CDR3. This sequence joins TRBV28 and TRBJ1-2; TRBD1 matches at 9 bases. Germline values: CDR1 MDHEN, CDR2 SYDVKM. This CDR3 has 14 residues. J lost 3 bases, V lost 6 bases, and 5 bases had no gene match. The DNA for the CDR3 is TGTGCCAGCAGCCCTAGGACAGGGGACTATGGCTACACCTTC. This translates into CASSPRTGDYGYTF.

In DNA form, the CDR3 reads TGCGCCAGCAGCCGCGCCGGGACCCCCTACAATGAGCAGTTCTTC. Protein: CASSRAGTPYNEQFF. The V gene is TRBV4-3, the J gene TRBJ2-1, with D perhaps matching TRBD1 or TRBD2 (5 bases each). The CDR3 extends over 15 amino acids. V was clipped by 4 bases and J by 2 bases, with 12 bases between them. CDR1 LGHNA and CDR2 YSLEER come from the germline V gene.

The genes are TRBV23-1 and TRBJ2-3; either TRBD1 or TRBD2 may supply D (5 bases each). TRBV23-1 is marked as an open reading frame, function uncertain. Trimming stripped 7 bases from V and 8 bases from J, with 31 bases between. The CDR3 is 18 residues long. For the CDR3, the DNA is TGCGCCAGCATGTTACTCAAGGGTCTAGGGACCTTGGGACGTACGCAGTATTTT. Residues: CASMLLKGLGTLGRTQYF.

This clone was observed once. The chain has TRBV4-3 and TRBJ1-4; D not certain. This CDR3 has 14 amino acids. The V end lost 2 bases, the J end lost 8 bases, and 12 bases lay between the germline ends. Germline loops: CDR1 LGHNA, CDR2 YSLEER. The DNA of the CDR3 is TGCGCCAGCAGCCAATGGGGATTGGACGAAAAACTGTTTTTT. Residues: CASSQWGLDEKLFF.

The J gene is TRBJ2-7, the V gene TRBV5-1; TRBD2 matches 11 bases. V lost 0 bases to trimming and J lost 4 bases; unmatched junction nucleotides: 3. The CDR3 is 15 amino acids. The germline V gene encodes CDR1 SGHRS and CDR2 YFSETQ. The CDR3 region is CASSLGASGGYEQYF. The CDR3, as DNA: TGCGCCAGCAGCTTGGGAGCTAGCGGGGGGTACGAGCAGTACTTC.

V usage is TRBV28 and J usage is TRBJ2-3; 7 nucleotides align to TRBD2. The CDR3 is 16 residues long. Trimming at V came to 3 bases and at J to 2 bases, leaving 8 bases not matched to a gene. CDR1 MDHEN and CDR2 SYDVKM come from the germline V gene. The CDR3 spells CASSFRAGEPTDTQYF. The CDR3 coding sequence is TGTGCCAGCAGTTTCCGGGCGGGAGAACCCACAGATACGCAGTATTTT.

J is TRBJ2-7 and V is TRBV7-9, with 8 bases matching TRBD1. This CDR3 has 16 residues. Germline V CDR1 and CDR2: SEHNR, FQNEAQ (reference sequence). The junction had 9 bases not matched to a gene; V was cut back by 2 bases and J by 3 bases. As DNA, the CDR3 is TGTGCCAGCAGCTTAATCTTGGGACAGGCAATCTACGAGCAGTACTTC. This translates into CASSLILGQAIYEQYF. Supplemented by reference TRBV7-9 and TRBJ2-7, the full variable domain reads DTGVSQNPRHKITKRGQNVTFRCDPISEHNRLYWYRQTLGQGPEFLTYFQNEAQLEKSRLLSDRFSAERPKGSFSTLEIQRTEQGDSAMYLCASSLILGQAIYEQYFGPGTRLTVT.

V gene TRBV6-1 combines with J gene TRBJ1-2; no reliable D call. Germline V gene lookup returns CDR1 MNHNS and CDR2 SASEGT. The CDR3 is 14 amino acids. V dropped 0 bases and J dropped 8 bases, with 13 bases sitting between them. CDR3 in DNA: TGTGCCAGCAGTGAAGCGGCGACACGTCGAGGCTACACCTTC. This codes for CASSEAATRRGYTF.

V and J are TRBV19 and TRBJ2-1; no clear D gene. The CDR3 covers 19 residues. Trimming cost V 7 bases and J 4 bases, with 29 bases left between them. The germline gives CDR1 LNHDA, CDR2 SQIVND (reference sequence). DNA for the CDR3: TGTGCCAGTAAACCCACCCTTGCGATGAGGAGTCAGGTTTACAATGAGCAGTTCTTC. Translated, it gives CASKPTLAMRSQVYNEQFF.

The chain carries TRBV20-1 and TRBJ1-6; a weak D match, TRBD1 (5 bases). CDR1 is DFQATT and CDR2 is SNEGSKA in the germline V gene (reference sequence). The V end was cut by 6 bases, the J end by 10 bases, with 10 bases between. The CDR3 spans 11 residues. The CDR3 nucleotides read TGCAGTGCAGGGGACGGATCACCCCTCCACTTT. Amino acid sequence: CSAGDGSPLHF.

This clone is a singleton in its sample. The V gene is TRBV6-5, the J gene TRBJ1-1; no firm D call. CDR3 length equals 12 residues. The V end lost 4 bases, the J end lost 2 bases, and 5 bases lay between the germline ends. In germline, CDR1 is MNHEY, CDR2 SVGAGI. CDR3 sequence: CASSFGNTEAFF. The DNA of the CDR3 is TGTGCCAGCAGTTTCGGAAACACTGAAGCTTTCTTT.

A remark on this clone: Distinct nucleotide sequences in the sample also encode this CDR3. For the CDR3, the DNA is TGTGCCAGTAGTCTAGCGGGGGGCTACAATGAGCAGTTCTTC. The encoded protein is CASSLAGGYNEQFF. V is TRBV19 and J is TRBJ2-1; 11 bases align to TRBD2. After removal of 5 bases from V and 3 bases from J, the junction contained 0 bases not matched to a gene. The CDR3 totals 14 residues. Germline CDR1 is LNHDA and CDR2 is SQIVND (reference sequence).

This clone was observed a few times. The J gene is TRBJ1-1, the V gene TRBV27, with D tentatively TRBD1 (5 bases). V was pared by 5 bases and J by 11 bases, with 15 bases between. The CDR3 covers 12 residues. Looked up from germline, CDR1 is MNHEY and CDR2 is SMNVEV (reference sequence). In DNA form, the CDR3 reads TGTGCCAGCAGTGGGTGGGGCGTAGGGGCTTTCTTT. This gives the protein CASSGWGVGAFF.

The rearrangement uses TRBV30 and TRBJ1-1; D may be TRBD1 (5 bases). The CDR3 has 15 residues. CDR1 is GTSNPN, CDR2 SVGIG, per germline (reference sequence). V was pared by 3 bases and J by 0 bases, with 14 bases between. The CDR3 DNA reads as TGTGCCTGGAGGTATCGGTCAGGGATGAACACTGAAGCTTTCTTT. Protein: CAWRYRSGMNTEAFF.

J is TRBJ2-7 and V is TRBV27; D is perhaps TRBD1 (6 bases). Trimming removed 1 base from V and 8 bases from J, with 21 bases in between. CDR3 length: 16 amino acids. Germline CDR1 and CDR2: MNHEY and SMNVEV (reference sequence). The DNA for the CDR3 is TGTGCCAGCAGTTTATTCGTAGGCAGGGGTCCTGGAAAGCAGTACTTC. Translated: CASSLFVGRGPGKQYF.

The rearrangement links TRBV11-3 to TRBJ2-7; D is ambiguous. Trimming took off 6 bases at V and 3 bases at J, with 12 bases between the two ends. The CDR3 totals 13 residues. Germline CDR1 is SGHNT and CDR2 is YENEEA. The CDR3 region is CASSPENGYEQYF. DNA of the CDR3: TGTGCCAGCAGTCCTGAGAATGGCTACGAGCAGTACTTC.

As for this clone: Other DNA sequences of this sample code for an identical CDR3. The chain has TRBV19 and TRBJ1-2; possible D gene TRBD1, 5 bases. The V end lost 3 bases, the J end lost 2 bases, and 10 bases lay between the germline ends. The CDR3 is 14 amino acids. The germline gives CDR1 LNHDA, CDR2 SQIVND (reference sequence). The CDR3 nucleotides read TGTGCCAGTAGTATCGAGGGACGGAACTATGGCTACACCTTC. This translates into CASSIEGRNYGYTF. The full variable domain, its missing parts supplied by reference TRBV19 and TRBJ1-2, is DGGITQSPKYLFRKEGQNVTLSCEQNLNHDAMYWYRQDPGQGLRLIYYSQIVNDFQKGDIAEGYSVSREKKESFPLTVTSAQKNPTAFYLCASSIEGRNYGYTFGSGTRLTVV.

This chain links TRBV27 with TRBJ1-5; TRBD1 matches at 7 bases. Losses at the gene ends were 3 bases for V and 5 bases for J; bases not matched to a gene: 13. The CDR3 is 17 amino acids. The germline V gene has CDR1 MNHEY and CDR2 SMNVEV (reference sequence). The CDR3 sequence is CASSFRLMAGGDQPQHF. In DNA form, the CDR3 reads TGTGCCAGCAGTTTTAGGCTTATGGCAGGGGGGGATCAGCCCCAGCATTTT.

The chain is built from TRBV13 and TRBJ2-5; D is unclear. V lost 1 base and J 7 bases, leaving 4 bases between the germline ends. This CDR3 contains 11 residues. Germline V gene data show CDR1 as PRHDT and CDR2 as FYEKMQ (reference sequence). In nucleotides, the CDR3 is TGTGCCAGCAGCTTAGAACTGACCCAGTACTTC. Translating it yields CASSLELTQYF. Filled out from reference TRBV13 and TRBJ2-5, the complete variable domain reads AAGVIQSPRHLIKEKRETATLKCYPIPRHDTVYWYQQGPGQDPQFLISFYEKMQSDKGSIPDRFSAQQFSDYHSELNMSSLELGDSALYFCASSLELTQYFGPGTRLLVL.

This chain joins TRBV6-1 and TRBJ2-7; 7 bases line up with TRBD1. Germline CDR1 is MNHNS and CDR2 is SASEGT. V gave up 8 bases and J gave up 2 bases; unmatched junction bases: 12. The CDR3 spans 15 residues. The CDR3 here is CASGRGQELAYEQYF. In DNA, the CDR3 is TGTGCCAGCGGAAGGGGGCAGGAGCTGGCCTACGAGCAGTACTTC.

CDR3 loop: CASSEGYEQYF. The CDR3 bases are TGTGCCAGCTCGGAGGGATACGAGCAGTACTTC. The genes are TRBV11-3 and TRBJ2-7, with D possibly TRBD2 on 6 matching bases. This CDR3 spans 11 amino acids. Germline V gene lookup returns CDR1 SGHNT and CDR2 YENEEA. V was clipped by 8 bases and J by 4 bases, with 9 bases between them. The full variable domain, its missing parts supplied by reference TRBV11-3 and TRBJ2-7, is EAGVVQSPRYKIIEKKQPVAFWCNPISGHNTLYWYLQNLGQGPELLIRYENEEAVDDSQLPKDRFSAERLKGVDSTLKIQPAELGDSAVYLCASSEGYEQYFGPGTRLTVT.